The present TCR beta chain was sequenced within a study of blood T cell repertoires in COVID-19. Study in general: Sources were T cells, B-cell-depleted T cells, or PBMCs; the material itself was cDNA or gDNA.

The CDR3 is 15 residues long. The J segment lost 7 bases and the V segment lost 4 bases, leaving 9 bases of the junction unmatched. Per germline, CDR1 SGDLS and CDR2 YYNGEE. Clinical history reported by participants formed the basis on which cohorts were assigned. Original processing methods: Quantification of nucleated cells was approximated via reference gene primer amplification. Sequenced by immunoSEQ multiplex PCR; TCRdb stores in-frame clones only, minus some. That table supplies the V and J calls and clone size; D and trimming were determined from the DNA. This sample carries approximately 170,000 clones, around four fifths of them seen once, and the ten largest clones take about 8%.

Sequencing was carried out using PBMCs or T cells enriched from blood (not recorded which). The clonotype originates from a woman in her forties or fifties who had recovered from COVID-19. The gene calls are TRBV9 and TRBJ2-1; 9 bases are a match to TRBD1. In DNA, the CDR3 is TGTGCCAGCAGCACACGGGACAGGGTGGGAAATGAGCAGTTCTTC. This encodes CASSTRDRVGNEQFF.